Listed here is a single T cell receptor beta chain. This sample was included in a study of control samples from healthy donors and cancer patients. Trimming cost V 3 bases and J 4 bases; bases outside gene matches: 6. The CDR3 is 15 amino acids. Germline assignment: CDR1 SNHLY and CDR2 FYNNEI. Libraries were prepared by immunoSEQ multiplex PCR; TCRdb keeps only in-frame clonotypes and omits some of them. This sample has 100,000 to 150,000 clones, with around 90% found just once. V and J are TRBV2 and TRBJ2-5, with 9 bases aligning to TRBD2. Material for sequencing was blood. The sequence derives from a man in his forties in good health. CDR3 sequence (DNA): TGTGCCAGCAGTGATGGGACTAGCTTTTTAGAGACCCAGTACTTC. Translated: CASSDGTSFLETQYF.